This record looks at one TCR beta chain sequence and its context. The data belong to a study of T cell repertoires in ileal Crohn's disease. Libraries were prepared by immunoSEQ multiplex PCR; TCRdb keeps only in-frame clonotypes and omits some of them. The sample includes around 15,000 clones, 80% of them seen just once. Germline loops: CDR1 SGHRS, CDR2 YFSETQ. The germline V and J ends were trimmed by 0 bases and 2 bases, with 11 bases remaining between them. There are 15 residues in the CDR3. The receptor comes from an adult with Crohn's disease. Sequencing was performed on ileal tissue. The genes are TRBV5-1 and TRBJ1-1, with D uncertain. The CDR3 bases are TGCGCCAGCAGCTTGGACCCTGCGGCTAACACTGAAGCTTTCTTT. The encoded protein is CASSLDPAANTEAFF.